This paragraph reports one T cell receptor (beta chain). Its matching antigen is unknown. The data were taken from a study of chemoradiotherapy in HPV16-positive cancers. At the level of the study: Candidate HPV-specific T-cell clones and common TCR motifs came from functional assays in a couple of HPV16-positive patients.

Germline V lookup: CDR1 LNHDA, CDR2 SQIVND (reference sequence). Trimming pared 4 bases from V and 0 bases from J, leaving 6 bases between. The CDR3 runs 14 residues. General observations from the study: Non-HPV-specific T cells did not expand in tumors during treatment, whereas candidate HPV-specific clones and E7-related motifs did.

Repeated repertoire sampling spanned the course of chemoradiotherapy. Measured with immunoSEQ multiplex PCR; TCRdb has only the in-frame clones, and not every one. The sample has roughly 1,600 clones, 80% seen once. This receptor was identified in a human donor with HPV-associated anogenital cancer. Sequencing used tumor tissue, obtained from a patient who underwent chemoradiotherapy. V usage is TRBV19 and J usage is TRBJ1-4, with D hard to call. The CDR3: CASSNRATNEKLFF. CDR3 nucleotides: TGTGCCAGTAGTAACAGAGCAACTAATGAAAAACTGTTTTTT. Full variable domain (rest looked up from reference TRBV19 and TRBJ1-4): DGGITQSPKYLFRKEGQNVTLSCEQNLNHDAMYWYRQDPGQGLRLIYYSQIVNDFQKGDIAEGYSVSREKKESFPLTVTSAQKNPTAFYLCASSNRATNEKLFFGSGTQLSVL.